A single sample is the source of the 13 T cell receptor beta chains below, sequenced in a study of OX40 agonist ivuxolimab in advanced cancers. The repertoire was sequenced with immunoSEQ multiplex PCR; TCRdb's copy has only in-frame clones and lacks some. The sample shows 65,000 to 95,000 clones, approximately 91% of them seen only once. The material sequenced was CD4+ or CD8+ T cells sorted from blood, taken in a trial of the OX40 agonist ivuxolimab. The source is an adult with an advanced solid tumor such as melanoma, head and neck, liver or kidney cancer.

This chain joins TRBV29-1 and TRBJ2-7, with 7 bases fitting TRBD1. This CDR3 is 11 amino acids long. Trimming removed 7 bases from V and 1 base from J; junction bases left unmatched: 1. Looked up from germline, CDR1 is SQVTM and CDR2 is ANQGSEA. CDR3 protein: CSAGGSYEQYF. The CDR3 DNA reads TGCAGCGCAGGGGGATCCTACGAGCAGTACTTC.

This chain's CDR3 is CASSLVAITMNTEAFF. For the CDR3, the DNA is TGTGCCAGCAGCTTAGTGGCCATCACTATGAACACTGAAGCTTTCTTT. The chain links TRBV11-2 to TRBJ1-1; D gene ambiguous. V gave up 1 base and J gave up 0 bases, with 12 bases separating them. The length of the CDR3 is 16 residues. CDR1 SGHAT and CDR2 FQNNGV come from the germline V gene.

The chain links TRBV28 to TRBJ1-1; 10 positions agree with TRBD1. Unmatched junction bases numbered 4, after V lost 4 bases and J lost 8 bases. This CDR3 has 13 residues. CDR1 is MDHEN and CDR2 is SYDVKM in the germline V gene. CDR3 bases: TGTGCCAGCAGTTCGGGACAGGGGCCCGAAGCTTTCTTT. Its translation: CASSSGQGPEAFF.

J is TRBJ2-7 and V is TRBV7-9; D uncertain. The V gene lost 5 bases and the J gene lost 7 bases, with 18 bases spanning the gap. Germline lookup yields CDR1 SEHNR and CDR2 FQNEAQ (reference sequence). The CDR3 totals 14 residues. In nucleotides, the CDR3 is TGTGCCAGCAGCCCAGCATCCAATCTGAGGGAGCAGTACTTC. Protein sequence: CASSPASNLREQYF.

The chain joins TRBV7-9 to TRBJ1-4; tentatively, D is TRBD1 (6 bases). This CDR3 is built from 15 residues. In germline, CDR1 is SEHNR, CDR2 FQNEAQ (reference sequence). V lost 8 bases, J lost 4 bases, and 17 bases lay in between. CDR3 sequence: CASGSQGFYNEKLFF. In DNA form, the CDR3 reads TGTGCCAGCGGTTCGCAGGGGTTCTATAATGAAAAACTGTTTTTT.

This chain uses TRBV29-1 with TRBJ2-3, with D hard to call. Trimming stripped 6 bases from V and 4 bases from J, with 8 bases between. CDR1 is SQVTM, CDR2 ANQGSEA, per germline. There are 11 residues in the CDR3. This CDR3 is CSVVGPDTQYF. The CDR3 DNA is TGCAGCGTCGTCGGGCCAGATACGCAGTATTTT.

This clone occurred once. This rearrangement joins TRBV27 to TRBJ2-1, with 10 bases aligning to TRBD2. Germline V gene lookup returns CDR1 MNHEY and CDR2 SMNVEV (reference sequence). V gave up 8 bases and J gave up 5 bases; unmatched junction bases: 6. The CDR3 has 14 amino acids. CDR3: CASSGLAANNEQFF. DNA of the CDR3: TGTGCCAGCTCTGGACTAGCGGCGAACAATGAGCAGTTCTTC.

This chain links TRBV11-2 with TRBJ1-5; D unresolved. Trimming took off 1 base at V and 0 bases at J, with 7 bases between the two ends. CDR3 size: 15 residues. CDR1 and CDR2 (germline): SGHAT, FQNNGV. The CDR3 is CASSLGTYSNQPQHF. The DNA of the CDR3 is TGTGCCAGCAGCTTAGGGACCTATAGCAATCAGCCCCAGCATTTT.

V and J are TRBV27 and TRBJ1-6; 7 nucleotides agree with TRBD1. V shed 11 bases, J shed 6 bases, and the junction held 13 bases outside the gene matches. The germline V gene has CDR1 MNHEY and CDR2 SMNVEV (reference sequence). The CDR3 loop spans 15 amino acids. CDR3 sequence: CASRPHRGSNSPLHF. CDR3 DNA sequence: TGTGCCTCAAGACCACACAGGGGAAGTAATTCACCCCTCCACTTT.

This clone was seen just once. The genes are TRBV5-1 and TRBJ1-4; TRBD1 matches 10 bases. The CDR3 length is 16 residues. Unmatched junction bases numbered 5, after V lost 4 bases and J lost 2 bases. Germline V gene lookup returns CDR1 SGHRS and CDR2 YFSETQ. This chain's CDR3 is CASSPGQGITNEKLFF. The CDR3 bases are TGCGCCAGCAGCCCGGGACAGGGGATCACTAATGAAAAACTGTTTTTT.

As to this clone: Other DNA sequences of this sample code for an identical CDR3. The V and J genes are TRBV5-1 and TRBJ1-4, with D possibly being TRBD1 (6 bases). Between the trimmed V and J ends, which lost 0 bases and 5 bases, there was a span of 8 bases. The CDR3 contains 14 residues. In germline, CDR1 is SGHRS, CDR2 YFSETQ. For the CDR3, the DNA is TGCGCCAGCAGCTTGGGGCAGGGGAATGAAAAACTGTTTTTT. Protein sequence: CASSLGQGNEKLFF.

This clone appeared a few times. CDR3: CASRLAGYNEQFF. CDR3 nucleotide sequence: TGTGCCAGCAGACTAGCGGGTTACAATGAGCAGTTCTTC. V usage is TRBV27 and J usage is TRBJ2-1, with TRBD2 matching 9 bases. V lost 6 bases to trimming and J lost 4 bases; unmatched junction nucleotides: 1. There are 13 residues in the CDR3. CDR1 MNHEY and CDR2 SMNVEV come from the germline V gene (reference sequence).

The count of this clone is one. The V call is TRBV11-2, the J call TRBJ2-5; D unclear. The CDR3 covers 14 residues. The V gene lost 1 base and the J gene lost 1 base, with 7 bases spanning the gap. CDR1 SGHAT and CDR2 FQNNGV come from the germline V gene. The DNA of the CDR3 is TGTGCCAGCAGCTTAGTGGGGTTCCAAGAGACCCAGTACTTC. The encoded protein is CASSLVGFQETQYF.